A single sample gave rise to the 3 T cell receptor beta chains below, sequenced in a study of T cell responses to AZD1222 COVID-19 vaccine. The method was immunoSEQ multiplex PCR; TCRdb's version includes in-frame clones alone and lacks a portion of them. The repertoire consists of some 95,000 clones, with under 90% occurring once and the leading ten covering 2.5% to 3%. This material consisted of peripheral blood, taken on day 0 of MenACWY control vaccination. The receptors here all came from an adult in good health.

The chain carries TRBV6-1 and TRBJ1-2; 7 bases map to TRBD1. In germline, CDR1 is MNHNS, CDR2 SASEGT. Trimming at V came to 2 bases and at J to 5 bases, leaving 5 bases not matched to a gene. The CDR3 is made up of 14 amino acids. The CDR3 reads CASSERTGQYGYTF. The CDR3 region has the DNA TGTGCCAGCAGTGAAAGGACAGGTCAATATGGCTACACCTTC.

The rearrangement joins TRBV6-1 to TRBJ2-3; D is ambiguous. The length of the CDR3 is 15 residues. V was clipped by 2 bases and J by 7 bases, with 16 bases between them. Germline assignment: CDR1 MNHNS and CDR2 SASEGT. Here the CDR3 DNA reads TGTGCCAGCAGTGAATCCACGGGCCCTCATAATACGCAGTATTTT. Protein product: CASSESTGPHNTQYF.

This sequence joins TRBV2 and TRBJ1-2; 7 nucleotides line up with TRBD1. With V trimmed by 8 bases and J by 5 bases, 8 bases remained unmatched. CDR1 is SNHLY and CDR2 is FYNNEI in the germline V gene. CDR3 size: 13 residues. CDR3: CASGVGTVYGYTF. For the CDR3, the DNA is TGTGCCAGCGGTGTTGGGACAGTATATGGCTACACCTTC.